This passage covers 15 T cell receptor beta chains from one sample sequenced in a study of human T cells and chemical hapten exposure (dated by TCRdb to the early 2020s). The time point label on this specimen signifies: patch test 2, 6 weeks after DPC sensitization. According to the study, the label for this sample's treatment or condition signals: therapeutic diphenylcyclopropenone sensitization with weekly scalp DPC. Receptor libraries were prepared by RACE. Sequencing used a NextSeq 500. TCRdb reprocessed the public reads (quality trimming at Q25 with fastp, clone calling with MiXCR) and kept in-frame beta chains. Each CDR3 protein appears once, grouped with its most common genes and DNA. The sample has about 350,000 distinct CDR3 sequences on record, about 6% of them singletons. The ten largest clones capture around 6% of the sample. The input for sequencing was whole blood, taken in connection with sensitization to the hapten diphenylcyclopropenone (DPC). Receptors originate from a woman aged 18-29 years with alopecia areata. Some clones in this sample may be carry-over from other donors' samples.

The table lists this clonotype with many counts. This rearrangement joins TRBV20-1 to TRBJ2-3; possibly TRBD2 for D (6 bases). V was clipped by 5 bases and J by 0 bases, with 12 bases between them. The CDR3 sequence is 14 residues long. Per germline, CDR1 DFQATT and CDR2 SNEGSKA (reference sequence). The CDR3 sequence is CSAFPSGSTDTQYF. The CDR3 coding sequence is TGCAGTGCTTTTCCCAGCGGGAGCACAGATACGCAGTATTTT.

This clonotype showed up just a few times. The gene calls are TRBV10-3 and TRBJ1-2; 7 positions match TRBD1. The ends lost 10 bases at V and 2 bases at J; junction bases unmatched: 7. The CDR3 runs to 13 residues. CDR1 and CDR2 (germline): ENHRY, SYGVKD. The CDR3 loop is CATRTGPNYGYTF. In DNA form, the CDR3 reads TGTGCCACACGGACAGGCCCCAACTATGGCTACACCTTC.

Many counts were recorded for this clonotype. CDR3 bases: TGTGCCAGCAGTTCGGGACAGGGAAGATCGTCCGGCAATCAGCCCCAGCATTTT. This encodes CASSSGQGRSSGNQPQHF. The chain is built from TRBV12-3 or TRBV12-4 and TRBJ1-5, with TRBD1 identical over 9 bases. Losses at the gene ends were 4 bases for V and 2 bases for J; bases not matched to a gene: 12. This CDR3 contains 18 residues.

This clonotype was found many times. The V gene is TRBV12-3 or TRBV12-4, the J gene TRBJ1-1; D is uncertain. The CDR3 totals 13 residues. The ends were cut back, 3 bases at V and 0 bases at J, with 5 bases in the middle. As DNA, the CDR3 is TGTGCCAGCAGTTTTGTCCTGAACACTGAAGCTTTCTTT. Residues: CASSFVLNTEAFF.

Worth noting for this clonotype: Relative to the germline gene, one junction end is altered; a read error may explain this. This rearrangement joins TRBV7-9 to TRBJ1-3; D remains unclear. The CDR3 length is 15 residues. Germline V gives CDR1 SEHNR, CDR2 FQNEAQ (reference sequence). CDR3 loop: CASSLGTRNGDTIYF. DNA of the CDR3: TGTGCCAGCAGCTTAGGGACCCGAAATGGAGACACCATATATTTT.

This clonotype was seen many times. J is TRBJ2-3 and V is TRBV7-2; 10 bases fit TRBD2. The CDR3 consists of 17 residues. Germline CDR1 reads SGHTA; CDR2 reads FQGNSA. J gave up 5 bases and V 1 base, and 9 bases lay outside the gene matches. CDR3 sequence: CASSLGLAGALGDTQYF. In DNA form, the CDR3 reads TGTGCCAGCAGCTTAGGCCTAGCGGGGGCCTTAGGAGATACGCAGTATTTT.

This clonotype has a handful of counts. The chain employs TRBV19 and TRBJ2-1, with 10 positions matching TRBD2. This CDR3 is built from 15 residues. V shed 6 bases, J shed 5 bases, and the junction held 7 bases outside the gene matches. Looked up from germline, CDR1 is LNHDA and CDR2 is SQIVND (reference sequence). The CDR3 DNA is TGTGCCAGTAGCCTCCCTAGCGGGGGCCACAATGAGCAGTTCTTC. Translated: CASSLPSGGHNEQFF.

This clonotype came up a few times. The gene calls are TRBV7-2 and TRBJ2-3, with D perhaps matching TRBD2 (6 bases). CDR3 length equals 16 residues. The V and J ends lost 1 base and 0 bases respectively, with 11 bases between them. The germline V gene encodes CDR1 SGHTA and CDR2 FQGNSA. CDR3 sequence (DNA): TGTGCCAGCAGCTTAGGGCTAGCGCCGAGCACAGATACGCAGTATTTT. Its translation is CASSLGLAPSTDTQYF.

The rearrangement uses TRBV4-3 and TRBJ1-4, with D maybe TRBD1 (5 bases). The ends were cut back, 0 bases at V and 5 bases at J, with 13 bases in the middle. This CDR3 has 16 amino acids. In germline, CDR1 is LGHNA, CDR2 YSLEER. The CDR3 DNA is TGCGCCAGCAGCCAAGATCGTGGGGGGGTGAATGAAAAACTGTTTTTT. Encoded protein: CASSQDRGGVNEKLFF.

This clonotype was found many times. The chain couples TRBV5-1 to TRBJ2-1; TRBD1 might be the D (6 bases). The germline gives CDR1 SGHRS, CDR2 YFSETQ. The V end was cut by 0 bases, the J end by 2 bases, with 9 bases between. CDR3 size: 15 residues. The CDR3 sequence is CASSLVRTAYNEQFF. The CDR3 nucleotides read TGCGCCAGCAGCTTGGTCCGGACAGCCTACAATGAGCAGTTCTTC.

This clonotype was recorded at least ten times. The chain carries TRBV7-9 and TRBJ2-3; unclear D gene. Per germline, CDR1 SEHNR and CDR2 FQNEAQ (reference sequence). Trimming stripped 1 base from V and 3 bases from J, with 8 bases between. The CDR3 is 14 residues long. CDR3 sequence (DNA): TGTGCCAGCAGCTTAGTCATAGAGACAGATACGCAGTATTTT. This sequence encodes CASSLVIETDTQYF.

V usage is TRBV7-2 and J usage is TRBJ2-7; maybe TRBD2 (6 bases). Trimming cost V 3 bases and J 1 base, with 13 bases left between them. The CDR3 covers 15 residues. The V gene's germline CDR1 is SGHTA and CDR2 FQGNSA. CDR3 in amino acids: CASSFRGGESYEQYF. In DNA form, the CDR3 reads TGTGCCAGCAGCTTTCGAGGCGGGGAATCCTACGAGCAGTACTTC. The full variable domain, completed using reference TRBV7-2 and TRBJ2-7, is GAGVSQSPSNKVTEKGKDVELRCDPISGHTALYWYRQSLGQGLEFLIYFQGNSAPDKSGLPSDRFSAERTGGSVSTLTIQRTQQEDSAVYLCASSFRGGESYEQYFGPGTRLTVT.

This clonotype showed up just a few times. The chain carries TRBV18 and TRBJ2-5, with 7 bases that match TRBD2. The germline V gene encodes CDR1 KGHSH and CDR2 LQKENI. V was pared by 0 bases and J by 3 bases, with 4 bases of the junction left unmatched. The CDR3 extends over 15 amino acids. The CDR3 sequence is CASSPPSLAEETQYF. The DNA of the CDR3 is TGTGCCAGCTCACCACCGTCCCTAGCGGAAGAGACCCAGTACTTC.

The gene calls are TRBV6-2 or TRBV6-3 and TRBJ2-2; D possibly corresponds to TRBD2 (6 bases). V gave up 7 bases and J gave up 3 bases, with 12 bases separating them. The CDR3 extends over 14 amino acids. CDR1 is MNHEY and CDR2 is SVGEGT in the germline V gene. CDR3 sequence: CASTTGLYTGELFF. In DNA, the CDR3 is TGTGCCAGCACTACGGGACTCTACACCGGGGAGCTGTTTTTT.

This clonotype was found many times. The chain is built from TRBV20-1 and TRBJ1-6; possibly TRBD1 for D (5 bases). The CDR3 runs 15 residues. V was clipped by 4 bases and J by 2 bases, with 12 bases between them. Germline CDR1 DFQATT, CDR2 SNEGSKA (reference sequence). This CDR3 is CSATAGRPYNSPLHF. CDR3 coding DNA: TGCAGTGCTACGGCAGGGCGTCCCTATAATTCACCCCTCCACTTT.